This T cell receptor beta chain emerged from a study of T cell repertoires in ileal Crohn's disease. On the study more broadly: Surgery for a complication: stricturing in 61%, penetrating in roughly 40%. About half received postoperative treatment, under 14 with thiopurines and roughly 20 anti-TNF. Whole-study findings and limits: Compared with CD4 T cells, sorted CD8 cells carried more expanded clones.

V lost 1 base, J lost 4 bases, and 9 bases lay in between. CDR3 length equals 13 residues. CDR1 and CDR2 from the germline V gene are SGHRS and YFSETQ. Each sample's TCRB immunosequencing used about 0.5 micrograms of biopsy DNA. Profiling relied on immunoSEQ multiplex PCR, and the TCRdb table lists in-frame clones only, not all of them. The table records 30,000 to 35,000 clones, roughly 77% of them present only once. This clone was counted only a few times. Its target is unknown. This chain joins TRBV5-1 and TRBJ2-7, with D uncertain. The receptor was derived from an adult with Crohn's disease. The sample taken for sequencing was ileal tissue. CDR3 residues: CASSLPPLYEQYF. CDR3 DNA: TGCGCCAGCAGCTTGCCGCCACTGTACGAGCAGTACTTC.